A single sample gave rise to the 10 T cell receptor beta chains below, sequenced in a study of T cell clonotyping in hematopoietic cell transplantation. Time point of the sample: recipient sample about 28 days before transplant, after cytoreduction. Produced via immunoSEQ multiplex PCR; TCRdb's table is partial and in-frame only. The data hold some 10,000 clones, with around 86% observed a single time. Sequences were derived from peripheral blood mononuclear cells, sampled before stem cell transplant. These receptor sequences come from a woman between 45 and 65 years old with chronic myeloid leukemia. Some clones in this sample may be carry-over from other donors' samples.

V usage is TRBV21-1 and J usage is TRBJ2-3; the table's TRBD1 call for D was not verified on the DNA. TRBV21-1 is a known pseudogene. This CDR3 contains 17 residues. The CDR3, as DNA: TGTGCCAGCAGCAAAGCCGTCGACAGGGGATCTGGAGATACGCAGTATTTT. Residues: CASSKAVDRGSGDTQYF.

The chain joins TRBV21-1 to TRBJ2-7; TRBD1 is taken as the D call from the table, unchecked against the DNA. TRBV21-1 represents a pseudogene. CDR3 length equals 17 residues. The CDR3 DNA reads TGTGCCAGCAGCAGCAGACAGGGGCGAAATCGCTTTGACGAGCAGTACTTC. This gives the protein CASSSRQGRNRFDEQYF.

The V and J genes are TRBV5-1 and TRBJ2-2; D is unclear. CDR1 is SGHRS and CDR2 is YFSETQ in the germline V gene. The CDR3 consists of 13 residues. Trimming pared 0 bases from V and 2 bases from J, leaving 2 bases between. In DNA form, the CDR3 reads TGCGCCAGCAGCTTGGCCAACACCGGGGAGCTGTTTTTT. It encodes CASSLANTGELFF.

The chain employs TRBV11-2 and TRBJ2-1; no clear D gene. Germline V gene sequence: CDR1 SGHAT, CDR2 FQNNGV. Trimming removed 3 bases from V and 6 bases from J, with 9 bases in between. This CDR3 region has 13 residues. CDR3 sequence reads: CASSFDTINEQFF. In DNA, the CDR3 is TGTGCCAGCAGCTTTGACACTATCAATGAGCAGTTCTTC.

This sequence joins TRBV5-4 and TRBJ2-7; D is unresolved. Trimming shortened V by 0 bases and J by 2 bases, and 12 bases separated the two germline ends. Germline V gene lookup returns CDR1 SGHNT and CDR2 YYREEE (reference sequence). The CDR3 contains 15 residues. The DNA of the CDR3 is TGTGCCAGCAGCTTGGATAAGGCATTAGCCTACGAGCAGTACTTC. Protein product: CASSLDKALAYEQYF.

This clone was counted a single time. The V gene is TRBV29-1, the J gene TRBJ2-7; 7 positions match TRBD2. With V trimmed by 5 bases and J by 3 bases, 4 bases remained unmatched. CDR1 SQVTM and CDR2 ANQGSEA come from the germline V gene. This CDR3 comprises 12 residues. In DNA form, the CDR3 reads TGCAGCGTTAAGCGGGGAGGCTACGAGCAGTACTTC. Translation: CSVKRGGYEQYF.

V is TRBV7-2 and J is TRBJ1-1; D call uncertain. V lost 6 bases to trimming and J lost 0 bases, with 11 bases between them. The length of the CDR3 is 14 residues. Germline lookup yields CDR1 SGHTA and CDR2 FQGNSA. CDR3 loop: CASRPLAMNTEAFF. CDR3 nucleotide sequence: TGTGCCAGCAGGCCCCTTGCAATGAACACTGAAGCTTTCTTT.

The chain combines TRBV27 with TRBJ2-7; 15 nucleotides line up with TRBD2. The junction had 4 bases not matched to a gene; V was cut back by 1 base and J by 0 bases. The CDR3 is 18 amino acids. Germline CDR1 MNHEY, CDR2 SMNVEV (reference sequence). The CDR3 reads CASSLWGLAGGSSYEQYF. The CDR3 bases are TGTGCCAGCAGTTTATGGGGACTAGCGGGAGGCAGCTCCTACGAGCAGTACTTC.

The genes are TRBV15 and TRBJ2-7, with D possibly matching TRBD2 (5 bases). Trimming pared 1 base from V and 7 bases from J, leaving 8 bases between. The CDR3 sequence is 12 residues long. Germline V gene data show CDR1 as LNHNV and CDR2 as YYDKDF (reference sequence). CDR3 bases: TGTGCCACCAGCAGAGGACCGGGGGAGCAGTACTTC. Amino acid sequence: CATSRGPGEQYF. The full variable domain, with the rest looked up from reference TRBV15 and TRBJ2-7, is DAMVIQNPRYQVTQFGKPVTLSCSQTLNHNVMYWYQQKSSQAPKLLFHYYDKDFNNEADTPDNFQSRRPNTSFCFLDIRSPGLGDTAMYLCATSRGPGEQYFGPGTRLTVT.

CDR3: CASSFTGLGGVREQYF. The CDR3 coding sequence is TGTGCCAGCAGTTTCACTGGACTAGGGGGTGTGAGGGAGCAGTACTTC. V usage is TRBV5-4 and J usage is TRBJ2-7; possibly TRBD2 for D (7 bases). The length of the CDR3 is 16 residues. CDR1 SGHNT and CDR2 YYREEE come from the germline V gene (reference sequence). The V end was cut by 5 bases, the J end by 7 bases, with 25 bases between.